Following are 21 T cell receptor beta chains from one sample sequenced in a study of cytomegalovirus exposure and HLA in healthy donors. Primers for the PCR totalled 60 Vbeta and 13 Jbeta. Produced via immunoSEQ multiplex PCR; TCRdb's table is partial and in-frame only. This table holds 110,000 or so clones, 60% to 75% found once. The specimen was PBMCs. The origin of the receptors is a woman aged 40-49 years in good health and CMV-seropositive.

V is TRBV7-8 and J is TRBJ2-7, with 9 bases fitting TRBD1. From germline, CDR1 is SGHVS and CDR2 FQNEAQ. The CDR3 is 16 amino acids. Trimming cost V 2 bases and J 7 bases; bases outside gene matches: 12. This chain's CDR3 is CASSLRTGAGLWEQYF. CDR3 DNA: TGTGCCAGCAGCTTAAGGACAGGGGCAGGCCTTTGGGAGCAGTACTTC.

V is TRBV5-6 and J is TRBJ1-5; D is possibly TRBD1 (6 bases). Trimming removed 1 base from V and 8 bases from J, with 16 bases in between. The CDR3 is 15 amino acids. Germline assignment: CDR1 SGHDT and CDR2 YYEEEE. The CDR3 DNA follows: TGTGCCAGCAGCTTGCTCGGCAGGGGAAGAGAGCCCCAGCATTTT. This encodes CASSLLGRGREPQHF.

The chain combines TRBV7-9 with TRBJ2-1; D is perhaps TRBD2 (5 bases). The CDR3 sequence is 15 residues long. Trimming left V 5 bases short and J 6 bases short, with 17 bases between. The V gene's germline CDR1 is SEHNR and CDR2 FQNEAQ (reference sequence). CDR3 nucleotides: TGTGCCAGCAGCCTCCTCGGGGTAGCTGGCAATGAGCAGTTCTTC. Translated, it gives CASSLLGVAGNEQFF.

This rearrangement joins TRBV5-8 to TRBJ1-2; D gene ambiguous. This CDR3 spans 14 amino acids. Germline values: CDR1 SGHTS, CDR2 YDEGEE. The V end lost 0 bases, the J end lost 4 bases, and 10 bases lay between the germline ends. The CDR3 region is CASSLGLEGYGYTF. The DNA of the CDR3 is TGTGCCAGCAGCTTGGGCCTAGAGGGCTATGGCTACACCTTC.

This chain uses TRBV18 with TRBJ1-5, with TRBD1 as a possible D gene (5 bases). The CDR3 length is 14 residues. In germline, CDR1 is KGHSH, CDR2 LQKENI. V lost 1 base, J lost 4 bases, and 8 bases lay in between. CDR3 region: CASSPQGWNQPQHF. CDR3 DNA sequence: TGTGCCAGCTCACCACAGGGGTGGAATCAGCCCCAGCATTTT.

J is TRBJ2-5 and V is TRBV7-2; 9 bases align to TRBD2. CDR3 length equals 14 residues. Germline loops: CDR1 SGHTA, CDR2 FQGNSA. The V and J ends lost 5 bases and 4 bases, in that order; junction bases with no gene match: 5. CDR3 DNA sequence: TGTGCCAGCAGCCGCGGGGGGGCAGGAGAGACCCAGTACTTC. Encoded protein: CASSRGGAGETQYF. Full variable domain (outside the CDR3, taken from reference TRBV7-2 and TRBJ2-5): GAGVSQSPSNKVTEKGKDVELRCDPISGHTALYWYRQSLGQGLEFLIYFQGNSAPDKSGLPSDRFSAERTGGSVSTLTIQRTQQEDSAVYLCASSRGGAGETQYFGPGTRLLVL.

The V and J genes are TRBV5-6 and TRBJ2-7; the match to TRBD1 covers 8 bases. V trimming: 4 bases; J trimming: 1 base; junction bases outside the gene matches: 7. The CDR3 totals 15 residues. Per the germline V gene, CDR1 is SGHDT and CDR2 is YYEEEE. The CDR3 nucleotides read TGTGCCAGCAGCCGACAGGGGATGGGGTCCTACGAGCAGTACTTC. It encodes CASSRQGMGSYEQYF.

CDR3 DNA: TGTGCCAGTAGTGCCCCCTATGCTAGCGGGAGGGCCTACTACGAGCAGTACTTC. Translating it yields CASSAPYASGRAYYEQYF. This sequence joins TRBV19 and TRBJ2-7; 12 positions agree with TRBD2. CDR1 and CDR2 (germline): LNHDA, SQIVND (reference sequence). Trimming took 5 bases from V and 3 from J; bases not matched to a gene: 14. The CDR3 totals 18 residues.

The rearrangement uses TRBV27 and TRBJ2-5, with TRBD1 matching 8 bases. V lost 7 bases, J lost 2 bases, and 3 bases stayed unmatched. The CDR3 has 13 residues. The germline V gene encodes CDR1 MNHEY and CDR2 SMNVEV (reference sequence). The CDR3 loop reads CASTGQGQETQYF. DNA for the CDR3: TGTGCCAGCACTGGACAGGGACAAGAGACCCAGTACTTC.

This clone was seen only a few times. This chain links TRBV9 with TRBJ2-1; 10 bases agree with TRBD2. The CDR3 has 15 amino acids. Germline CDR1 and CDR2: SGDLS and YYNGEE. V dropped 3 bases and J dropped 9; count of bases not matched to a gene: 9. The CDR3 reads CASSAAGTSDGEQFF. The CDR3 region has the DNA TGTGCCAGCAGCGCCGCCGGGACTAGCGACGGTGAGCAGTTCTTC.

The chain links TRBV6-5 to TRBJ1-1; D not resolved. The germline gives CDR1 MNHEY, CDR2 SVGAGI. Deletions cut 7 bases from V and 0 bases from J, with 6 bases between. The CDR3 runs to 12 residues. CDR3 residues: CASTGVNTEAFF. For the CDR3, the DNA is TGTGCCAGCACAGGTGTGAACACTGAAGCTTTCTTT.

The chain links TRBV7-8 to TRBJ2-2; tentatively, D is TRBD2 (5 bases). Germline V gene lookup returns CDR1 SGHVS and CDR2 FQNEAQ. CDR3 size: 16 residues. The ends were cut back, 5 bases at V and 2 bases at J, with 15 bases in the middle. This CDR3 reads CASSPLEGINTGELFF. CDR3 DNA sequence: TGTGCCAGCAGCCCTCTTGAGGGTATAAACACCGGGGAGCTGTTTTTT.

The chain links TRBV5-6 to TRBJ2-5; D unclear. Deletions cut 2 bases from V and 2 bases from J, with 7 bases between. Germline CDR1 SGHDT, CDR2 YYEEEE. CDR3 length equals 13 residues. This CDR3 is CASSLGVQETQYF. Here the CDR3 DNA reads TGTGCCAGCAGCTTAGGAGTTCAAGAGACCCAGTACTTC.

This clone was counted only a few times. This rearrangement joins TRBV30 to TRBJ2-7, with TRBD1 matching 8 bases. CDR3 length equals 14 residues. V shed 5 bases, J shed 2 bases, and the junction held 8 bases outside the gene matches. The germline V gene encodes CDR1 GTSNPN and CDR2 SVGIG (reference sequence). CDR3: CAWRPPDRAYEQYF. The CDR3, as DNA: TGTGCCTGGCGACCCCCGGACAGGGCCTACGAGCAGTACTTC.

The chain carries TRBV18 and TRBJ1-5; D is ambiguous. With 2 bases removed from V and 2 bases from J, the gap between germline ends came to 10 bases. CDR3 length: 15 amino acids. The germline gives CDR1 KGHSH, CDR2 LQKENI. CDR3 sequence reads: CASSPKDTRNQPQHF. In DNA, the CDR3 is TGTGCCAGCTCACCAAAAGACACCCGCAATCAGCCCCAGCATTTT.

This chain connects TRBV7-2 to TRBJ1-1, with TRBD1 matching over 7 bases. CDR1 and CDR2 (germline): SGHTA, FQGNSA. The J segment lost 7 bases and the V segment lost 5 bases, leaving 4 bases of the junction unmatched. The CDR3 totals 12 residues. CDR3 DNA sequence: TGTGCCAGCAGCCAGGGACAGCGTGAAGCTTTCTTT. Residues: CASSQGQREAFF. Full variable domain (rest looked up from reference TRBV7-2 and TRBJ1-1): GAGVSQSPSNKVTEKGKDVELRCDPISGHTALYWYRQSLGQGLEFLIYFQGNSAPDKSGLPSDRFSAERTGGSVSTLTIQRTQQEDSAVYLCASSQGQREAFFGQGTRLTVV.

The V gene is TRBV10-3, the J gene TRBJ2-7; TRBD1 is a possible D gene (6 bases). CDR1 and CDR2 from the germline V gene are ENHRY and SYGVKD. Trimming left V 10 bases short and J 1 base short, with 8 bases between. This CDR3 is built from 11 residues. Here the CDR3 reads CATQGSYEQYF. The DNA of the CDR3 is TGTGCCACTCAGGGGTCCTACGAGCAGTACTTC.

This clone appeared a few times. J is TRBJ2-7 and V is TRBV12-2; the D call of TRBD2 is as the table states it, not checked on the DNA. TRBV12-2 is recorded as a pseudogene. The length of the CDR3 is 17 residues. CDR3 coding DNA: TGTGCAAGTCGCTTATTACGCCCAGCGGGGGGCCCCTACGAGCAGTACTTC. Translated: CASRLLRPAGGPYEQYF.

V gene TRBV6-5 combines with J gene TRBJ1-1; D is perhaps TRBD1 (6 bases). In germline, CDR1 is MNHEY, CDR2 SVGAGI. The CDR3 consists of 15 residues. Deletions cut 8 bases from V and 1 base from J, with 17 bases between. The CDR3 nucleotides are TGTGCCAGCGGCAATTACAGGGAGTGGAACACTGAAGCTTTCTTT. Residues: CASGNYREWNTEAFF.

This clone occurred once. The chain uses TRBV4-1 and TRBJ2-7; TRBD1 is a possible D gene (6 bases). CDR3 length: 15 residues. V lost 0 bases and J lost 2, with 11 bases in between. The germline V gene encodes CDR1 MGHRA and CDR2 YSYEKL. DNA of the CDR3: TGCGCCAGCAGCCAAGATTGGCAGGGGACCTACGAGCAGTACTTC. It yields the protein CASSQDWQGTYEQYF.

This clone has more than one count but fewer than ten. The chain carries TRBV29-1 and TRBJ1-3; the match to TRBD1 covers 9 bases. This CDR3 has 14 residues. The J segment lost 4 bases and the V segment lost 4 bases, leaving 5 bases of the junction unmatched. In germline, CDR1 is SQVTM, CDR2 ANQGSEA. The CDR3 nucleotides are TGCAGCGTTGGCTTAGGACAGGGGGGAAACACCATATATTTT. This gives the protein CSVGLGQGGNTIYF.